This is a list of T cell receptor beta chains from one sample in a study of OX40 agonist ivuxolimab in advanced cancers. Sequencing was performed with immunoSEQ multiplex PCR; in TCRdb, only in-frame clones are kept and a portion is missing. Of under 75,000 clones in the sample, about 83% were seen once. Here the sequenced sample was CD4+ or CD8+ T cells sorted from blood, taken in a trial of the OX40 agonist ivuxolimab. Source of these receptors: an adult with an advanced solid tumor such as melanoma, head and neck, liver or kidney cancer. Each CDR3 is given without its conserved first and last residue. D genes are given only for firm matches. The size entry is marked missing in some rows and otherwise reads once, few, many or a size class.

>TRBD1|NA|TRBV29-1
SVEQGARTGELF
>NA|few|TRBV15
ATSKGSYNEQF
>NA|NA|TRBV5-3
ARSLEEARALDEQF
>NA|many|TRBV4-1
ASSLGGGNQPQH
>NA|NA|TRBV28
ASSLFRQTVTGELF
>TRBD2|NA|TRBV27
ASSAVGPGLARAADTQY
>TRBD1|NA|TRBV6-1
AKLDRREAF
>TRBD1|NA|TRBV7-9
ASSIQRQGSGEAF
>TRBD2|NA|TRBV28
ASSLRGASYNEQF
>TRBD1|NA|TRBV29-1
SVLRQGDYGYT
>NA|NA|TRBV27
ASRSPRKPNEKLF
>TRBD2|NA|TRBV5-4
ASSLGLAGNTGELF
>NA|NA|TRBV2
ASSERGLLNQPQH
>NA|NA|TRBV5-1
ASSPTAGGNGYT
>TRBD1|few|TRBV5-1
ASSLDRAYGYT
>NA|NA|TRBV5-6
ASSLVGQETQY
>TRBD1|NA|TRBV6-1
ASSETEGGAGDTQY
>NA|NA|TRBV19
ASSSQGSGQPQH
>NA|once|TRBV5-4
ASSLNPWDEQY
>TRBD1|NA|TRBV28
ASSQSGHRGFFTDTQY
>NA|NA|TRBV19
ASSIGQRGEQF
>NA|NA|TRBV5-6
ASSRSGTSGQF
>NA|few|TRBV2
ASSDTTGHSSYNEQF
>NA|NA|TRBV10-2
ASRGANSYEQY
>TRBD2|NA|TRBV11-1
ASSLGGQGGLKETQY
>NA|NA|TRBV7-2
ASTTNPGDYGYT
>TRBD2|NA|TRBV7-9
ASNSGGDTGELF
>NA|once|TRBV6-4
ASSPSGAGKGSYNEQF
>NA|NA|TRBV4-1
ASSPPGRTDNEQF
>NA|NA|TRBV10-3
AISESGFRGEQY
>NA|NA|TRBV5-4
ASSLGHRAEYT
>TRBD1|NA|TRBV11-3
ASSFPGQKNTGELF
>NA|NA|TRBV29-1
SVEEGRDSRDSPLH
>NA|NA|TRBV5-4
ASSLRSGRAGEAQETQY
>NA|medium-sized|TRBV19
ASSGAGYGYT